Listed below are T cell receptor beta chains from one sample, sequenced in a study of T cells in Graves' hyperthyroidism and ophthalmopathy. One entry per CDR3 protein results from TCRdb running MiXCR on the multiplex PCR reads. Of 350,000 or so distinct CDR3 sequences in the sample, 15% to 20% were seen once. The sequenced sample was blood. These receptors came from a woman aged 45-65 years with Graves' hyperthyroidism. The conserved cysteine and the conserved F or W are not part of the CDR3 here. Fields, in order: V gene, J gene, CDR3 protein.

TRBV19	TRBJ1-3	ATHPWTGGASGNTIY
TRBV9	TRBJ2-4	ASSVSEGNIQY
TRBV20-1	TRBJ2-5	SGGGGVVSEETQY
TRBV2	TRBJ2-2	ASSDQNTGELF
TRBV30	TRBJ2-2	AWSAGAGELF
TRBV7-3	TRBJ2-5	ASSYLAGGWETQY
TRBV5-1	TRBJ2-1	ASSLAMSSGRPNEQF
TRBV7-6	TRBJ2-7	ASSSGQFYEQY
TRBV19	TRBJ2-1	ASSISGVSNEQF
TRBV11-2	TRBJ1-3	VSSLELGQGH
TRBV5-1	TRBJ2-5	ASQGGRGQETQY
TRBV6-1	TRBJ2-1	ASSGGGSSYNEQF
TRBV28	TRBJ1-5	ASSLHSQGNQPQH
TRBV2	TRBJ2-5	ASSATTGTALQETQY
TRBV19	TRBJ2-7	ASSGQGRNEQY
TRBV3-1	TRBJ2-1	ASSQDLKGEQF
TRBV6-2/TRBV6-3	TRBJ1-1	ASSYVAENTEAF
TRBV10-3	TRBJ2-3	AISESPFSTDTQY
TRBV7-6	TRBJ2-5	ASSLVYKEAQY
TRBV5-5	TRBJ1-6	ASSFQGGAYNSPLH
TRBV18	TRBJ2-1	ASSHGAGSYNEQF
TRBV4-1	TRBJ1-3	ASSQPGAGNTIY
TRBV27	TRBJ1-6	ASSLSPLMGALH
TRBV20-1	TRBJ2-3	SAPGTLSTDTQY
TRBV5-4	TRBJ1-2	ASSLGGAIYGYT
TRBV6-1	TRBJ1-1	ASSIDRVGAEAF
TRBV25-1	TRBJ1-4	ASSESGTRSAKLF
TRBV6-1	TRBJ2-7	ASSESLDEQY
TRBV10-1	TRBJ1-6	ASSAQQDGSPLH
TRBV5-1	TRBJ2-5	ASSLLGGGETQY
TRBV5-4	TRBJ2-5	ASSLAGEGKTQY
TRBV7-2	TRBJ2-1	ASSLRRDHFVSSYNEQF
TRBV30	TRBJ1-6	AWTKFQGNSPLH
TRBV6-1	TRBJ1-2	ASSGSDTYGYT
TRBV29-1	TRBJ1-4	SFRQGASNHGLSSVGKLF
TRBV2	TRBJ1-4	ASSGTVATNEKLF
TRBV7-8	TRBJ1-4	ASSPRSSVREKLF
TRBV25-1	TRBJ1-1	ASSEYWDGTEAF
TRBV11-1	TRBJ2-7	ASSRTSGDYEQY
TRBV20-1	TRBJ1-2	SASGVNRGENYGYT
TRBV29-1	TRBJ2-1	SVTRGSYNEQS
TRBV20-1	TRBJ2-7	SAERGLEQY
TRBV7-8	TRBJ2-1	ASSLVSGGTSGDNEQF
TRBV30	TRBJ2-2	AWSVGTWVGELF
TRBV6-1	TRBJ1-2	ASIRTGEVDGYT
TRBV7-9	TRBJ2-3	ASSRAPDTQY
TRBV6-1	TRBJ2-2	ASSEGQIYTGELF
TRBV12-3/TRBV12-4	TRBJ2-5	ASSLTGQGQETQY
TRBV2	TRBJ2-5	AGLSRDRVGETQY
TRBV2	TRBJ1-1	ASMRGPGNTEAF
TRBV6-1	TRBJ2-5	ASRESGSQETQY
TRBV27	TRBJ2-7	ASSPRQSGSSYEQY
TRBV30	TRBJ2-1	GGASSSYNEQF
TRBV2	TRBJ1-2	ASSQLTTGYGYT
TRBV2	TRBJ2-1	ASSPLGPNEQF
TRBV19	TRBJ1-5	ASSWDRGIYQPQH
TRBV5-4	TRBJ2-2	ASSSLAGAGSDTGELF
TRBV9	TRBJ1-1	ASSGHVNTEAF
TRBV2	TRBJ1-2	ASSDGQASNYGYT